The present entry profiles one T cell receptor (beta chain) with its context. These data belong to a study of blood T cell repertoires in COVID-19. Authors' analysis steps: The assay estimated nucleated cells by amplifying reference gene primers. Generated by immunoSEQ multiplex PCR, the TCRdb table keeps only in-frame clones and is missing some. V and J calls and clone size are given by that table; D and trimming were obtained from the DNA. Of roughly 100,000 clones in the sample, 75% to 85% were seen once. The CDR3 is made up of 13 amino acids. The germline V and J ends were trimmed by 4 bases and 6 bases, with 13 bases remaining between them.

The material sequenced was peripheral blood. The chain has TRBV23-1 and TRBJ2-7, with no clear D. TRBV23-1 counts as an open reading frame of uncertain function. The sequence was obtained from a woman older than 75 with acute or convalescent COVID-19. The CDR3: CASSPPKPVEQYF. The CDR3 DNA sequence: TGCGCCAGCAGTCCGCCAAAACCGGTCGAGCAGTACTTC.